This T cell receptor beta chain was sequenced during a study of PD-1 blockade in classical Hodgkin lymphoma. With 0 bases removed from V and 4 bases from J, the gap between germline ends came to 10 bases. Germline V gene lookup returns CDR1 MNHNY and CDR2 SVGAGI (reference sequence). CDR3 size: 14 residues. General study points: Some patients started nivolumab under 1 year after ASCT, and they were excluded. For complete responders, baseline diversity was comparable to that of newly diagnosed patients.

Clones were sequenced by immunoSEQ multiplex PCR, and TCRdb holds only the in-frame ones, with some missing. The sample consists of tens of thousands of clones, roughly 80% of them appearing once. On this clone: Its target is not known.

Time point meaning: cycle 4 day 1 (C4D1), after less than 7 weeks of nivolumab. Each and every patient relapsed after autologous stem cell transplantation, and patients got differing brentuximab vedotin exposure. Magnetic negative selection of thawed PBMCs was the method by which CD4+ T cells were purified. The receptor's source is a human donor with classical Hodgkin lymphoma. The chain has TRBV6-6 and TRBJ2-7; a possible D gene is TRBD2 (6 bases). The specimen was CD4+ T cells from blood, collected before the fourth cycle of nivolumab. The CDR3: CASSYSATRYEQYF. CDR3 nucleotides: TGTGCCAGCAGTTACTCCGCGACTAGGTACGAGCAGTACTTC.